In this sample, the clone carrying this T cell receptor (beta chain) turned up a few times. The CDR3 consists of 15 residues. The trim removed 2 bases at V and 4 bases at J, leaving 4 bases unmatched. This specimen belongs to a study of T-cell memory formation after mild COVID-19. MiXCR, run by TCRdb on the 5' RACE reads, gives a single entry per CDR3 protein. Of under 450,000 distinct CDR3 sequences in the sample, around 20% were seen once. Sequenced sample: PBMCs or a T cell subset sorted from them (not recorded which). This clonotype was sampled from a man between 18 and 35 years old who had mild COVID-19 (a few samples of this study predate the infection). Cell type and time point are not known. The V call is TRBV12-3 or TRBV12-4, the J call TRBJ2-1; TRBD1 agrees at 8 bases. CDR3 nucleotide sequence: TGTGCCAGCAGTTTACAGGGGGCTGGTTACAATGAGCAGTTCTTC. It codes for CASSLQGAGYNEQFF.